Below are 3 T cell receptor beta chains sequenced from a single sample in a study of CD8+ T cells in alopecia areata. Specified treatment: oral pan-JAK inhibitor, 5-10 mg twice daily. Following extraction, RNA underwent reverse transcription to cDNA, which served as the sequencing template. This table comes from immunoSEQ multiplex PCR, and its TCRdb copy is limited to in-frame clones, with some not included. Of 150,000 to 200,000 clones in the sample, around 50% were seen once. The sample consisted of CD8+ T cells sorted from blood, taken at week 24, from a patient treated with tofacitinib. Source of these receptors: a human donor with alopecia areata.

The J gene is TRBJ1-2, the V gene TRBV27; maybe TRBD1 (5 bases). Between the trimmed V and J ends, which lost 5 bases and 4 bases, there was a span of 14 bases. Germline CDR1 MNHEY, CDR2 SMNVEV (reference sequence). The CDR3 sequence is 14 residues long. The CDR3 DNA is TGTGCCAGCAGTCCCCGGGACGGATCCTATGGCTACACCTTC. It yields the protein CASSPRDGSYGYTF.

The rearrangement uses TRBV4-1 and TRBJ2-5; TRBD1 aligns across 7 bases. The germline V gene encodes CDR1 MGHRA and CDR2 YSYEKL. Trimming at V came to 2 bases and at J to 6 bases, leaving 3 bases not matched to a gene. This CDR3 is 13 amino acids long. CDR3 residues: CASSQTGAKTQYF. CDR3 DNA sequence: TGCGCCAGCAGCCAAACAGGGGCCAAGACCCAGTACTTC.

This chain connects TRBV5-4 to TRBJ1-2; 7 nucleotides align to TRBD1. Germline values: CDR1 SGHNT, CDR2 YYREEE (reference sequence). CDR3 length equals 13 residues. Losses at the gene ends were 4 bases for V and 5 bases for J; bases not matched to a gene: 5. This chain's CDR3 is CASSGGTDYGYTF. In nucleotides, the CDR3 is TGTGCCAGCAGCGGGGGGACAGATTATGGCTACACCTTC.